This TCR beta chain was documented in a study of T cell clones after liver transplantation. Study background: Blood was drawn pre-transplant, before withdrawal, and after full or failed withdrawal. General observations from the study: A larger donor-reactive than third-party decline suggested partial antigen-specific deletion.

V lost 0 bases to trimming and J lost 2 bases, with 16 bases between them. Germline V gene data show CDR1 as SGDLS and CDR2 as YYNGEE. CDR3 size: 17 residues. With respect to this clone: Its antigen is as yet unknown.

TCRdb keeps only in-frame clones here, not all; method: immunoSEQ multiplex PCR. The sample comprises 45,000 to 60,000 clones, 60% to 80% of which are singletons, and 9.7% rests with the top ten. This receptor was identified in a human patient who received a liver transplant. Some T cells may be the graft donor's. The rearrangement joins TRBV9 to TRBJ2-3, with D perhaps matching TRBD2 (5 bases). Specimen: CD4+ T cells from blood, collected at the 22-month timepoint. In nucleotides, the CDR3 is TGTGCCAGCAGCGTAGCCCCTTCGGGATACGACACAGATACGCAGTATTTT. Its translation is CASSVAPSGYDTDTQYF.